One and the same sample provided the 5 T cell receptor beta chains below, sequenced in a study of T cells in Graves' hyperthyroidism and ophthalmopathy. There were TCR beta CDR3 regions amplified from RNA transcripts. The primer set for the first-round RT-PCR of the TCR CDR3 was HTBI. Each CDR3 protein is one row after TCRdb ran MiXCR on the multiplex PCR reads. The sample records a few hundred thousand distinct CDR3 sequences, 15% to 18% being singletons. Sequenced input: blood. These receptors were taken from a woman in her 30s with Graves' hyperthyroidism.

CDR3 residues: CASSVEGLGAETQYF. The DNA of the CDR3 is TGTGCCAGCAGCGTAGAAGGGCTGGGAGCGGAGACCCAGTACTTC. This chain joins TRBV9 and TRBJ2-5; possible D gene TRBD2, 5 bases. Trimming took off 0 bases at V and 5 bases at J, with 14 bases between the two ends. Germline-derived CDR1 and CDR2 are SGDLS and YYNGEE. This CDR3 is 15 amino acids long.

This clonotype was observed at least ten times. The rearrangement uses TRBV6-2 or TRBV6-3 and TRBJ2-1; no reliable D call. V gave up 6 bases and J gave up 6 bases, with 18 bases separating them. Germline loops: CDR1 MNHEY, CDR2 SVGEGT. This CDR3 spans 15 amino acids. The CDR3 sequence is CASSPHLSNGNEQFF. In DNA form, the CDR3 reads TGTGCCAGCAGCCCCCATCTCAGTAATGGCAATGAGCAGTTCTTC.

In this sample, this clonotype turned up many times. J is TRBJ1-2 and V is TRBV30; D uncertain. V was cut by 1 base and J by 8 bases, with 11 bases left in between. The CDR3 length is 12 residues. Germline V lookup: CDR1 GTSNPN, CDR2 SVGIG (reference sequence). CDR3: CAWSGITLGYTF. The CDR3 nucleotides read TGTGCCTGGAGTGGGATTACCCTAGGCTACACCTTC.

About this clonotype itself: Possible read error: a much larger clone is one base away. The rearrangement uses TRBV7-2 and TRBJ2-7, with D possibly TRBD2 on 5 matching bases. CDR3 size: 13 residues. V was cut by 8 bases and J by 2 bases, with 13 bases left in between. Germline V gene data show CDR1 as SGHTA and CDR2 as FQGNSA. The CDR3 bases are TGTGCCAGCCGACTACCCCCCCCCTACGAGCAGTACTTC. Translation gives CASRLPPPYEQYF.

CDR3 nucleotides: TGTGCCAGCAGCTTGTTGCGGGAGGCCAACACAGATACGCAGTATTTT. This encodes CASSLLREANTDTQYF. The chain links TRBV7-2 to TRBJ2-3, with 8 bases matching TRBD2. The CDR3 is made up of 16 amino acids. Germline V lookup: CDR1 SGHTA, CDR2 FQGNSA. With 3 bases clipped from V and 2 bases from J, the junction kept 7 bases outside the gene matches. The variable domain in full, with the rest retrieved from reference TRBV7-2 and TRBJ2-3, is GAGVSQSPSNKVTEKGKDVELRCDPISGHTALYWYRQSLGQGLEFLIYFQGNSAPDKSGLPSDRFSAERTGGSVSTLTIQRTQQEDSAVYLCASSLLREANTDTQYFGPGTRLTVL.